One and the same sample provided the 28 T cell receptor beta chains below, sequenced in a study of blood T cell repertoires in COVID-19. The protocol was immunoSEQ multiplex PCR, while the TCRdb copy is restricted to in-frame clones and leaves out a portion. The sample has approximately 150,000 clones; roughly 84% are singletons. Sequencing was performed on peripheral blood. These TCRs come from a human donor in a cohort sampled during active COVID-19.

The genes are TRBV13 and TRBJ2-3; TRBD1 is a possible D gene (6 bases). The CDR3 is made up of 13 amino acids. The ends were cut back, 1 base at V and 5 bases at J, with 7 bases in the middle. CDR1 and CDR2 from the germline V gene are PRHDT and FYEKMQ (reference sequence). The CDR3 is CASSLEGGDTQYF. In DNA, the CDR3 is TGTGCCAGCAGCTTAGAAGGGGGAGATACGCAGTATTTT.

The chain joins TRBV7-2 to TRBJ2-2, with TRBD1 matching over 10 bases. CDR3 length: 17 amino acids. The V gene end was trimmed by 2 bases and the J gene end by 2 bases; junction bases not matched to a gene: 5. Germline V gene data show CDR1 as SGHTA and CDR2 as FQGNSA. CDR3 region: CASSLYRDRGNTGELFF. The DNA for the CDR3 is TGTGCCAGCAGCTTATATCGGGACAGGGGTAACACCGGGGAGCTGTTTTTT.

V and J are TRBV29-1 and TRBJ1-1, with TRBD1 matching over 7 bases. Losses at the gene ends were 6 bases for V and 3 bases for J; bases not matched to a gene: 1. Per germline, CDR1 SQVTM and CDR2 ANQGSEA. The CDR3 totals 11 residues. CDR3 in DNA: TGCAGCGTCCAGGGGGACACTGAAGCTTTCTTT. Its translation is CSVQGDTEAFF.

Comments on this clone: In the same sample, other DNA sequences code for this CDR3. This sequence joins TRBV9 and TRBJ1-1; TRBD1 agrees at 8 bases. V lost 2 bases to trimming and J lost 1 base; unmatched junction nucleotides: 1. Germline V lookup: CDR1 SGDLS, CDR2 YYNGEE. This CDR3 has 14 amino acids. The CDR3: CASSVGTGNTEAFF. The CDR3 DNA follows: TGTGCCAGCAGCGTCGGGACAGGGAACACTGAAGCTTTCTTT.

The CDR3 DNA reads TGTGCCAGCAGCTTAGCGGGACAGAGCACAGATACGCAGTATTTT. Translated, it gives CASSLAGQSTDTQYF. This rearrangement joins TRBV7-9 to TRBJ2-3, with 7 bases lining up with TRBD1. This CDR3 comprises 15 residues. Germline V gene data show CDR1 as SEHNR and CDR2 as FQNEAQ (reference sequence). After removal of 0 bases from V and 0 bases from J, the junction contained 0 bases not matched to a gene.

This clone was seen just once. The chain links TRBV29-1 to TRBJ2-5; 7 bases agree with TRBD2. The V gene's germline CDR1 is SQVTM and CDR2 ANQGSEA. This CDR3 spans 14 amino acids. The V segment lost 5 bases and the J segment 4 bases; nucleotides outside the gene matches: 10. The CDR3 DNA reads as TGCAGCGTTCTGTCTGGGGGGGGAGGAGAGACCCAGTACTTC. Its translation: CSVLSGGGGETQYF.

The V and J genes are TRBV4-1 and TRBJ1-1; the D is unclear. The CDR3 contains 13 residues. CDR1 is MGHRA and CDR2 is YSYEKL in the germline V gene. Trimming removed 0 bases from V and 11 bases from J, with 13 bases in between. CDR3 region: CASSQDPELAAFF. The CDR3 DNA reads TGCGCCAGCAGCCAAGATCCGGAGCTCGCGGCTTTCTTT.

The chain links TRBV10-3 to TRBJ1-2; D is possibly TRBD1 (5 bases). CDR3 length: 18 amino acids. V lost 5 bases to trimming and J lost 6 bases, with 28 bases between them. Germline V lookup: CDR1 ENHRY, CDR2 SYGVKD. CDR3 sequence (DNA): TGTGCCATCAGTCCCGGGGGGGTGATGCGGGGGACGACGGATGGCTACACCTTC. Residues: CAISPGGVMRGTTDGYTF.

This chain's CDR3 is CAWSVRGQVKAFF. The CDR3 DNA reads TGTGCCTGGAGTGTACGGGGTCAGGTGAAAGCTTTCTTT. The V gene is TRBV30, the J gene TRBJ1-1; no firm D call. Germline values: CDR1 GTSNPN, CDR2 SVGIG (reference sequence). The CDR3 consists of 13 residues. V shed 0 bases and J shed 9 bases, with 14 bases lying between them.

This clone was detected only once. This chain joins TRBV12-3 or TRBV12-4 and TRBJ1-1; TRBD1 might be the D (5 bases). There are 13 residues in the CDR3. V dropped 7 bases and J dropped 0 bases, with 9 bases sitting between them. CDR3 bases: TGTGCCAGCAACGGGGGGATGAACACTGAAGCTTTCTTT. Residues: CASNGGMNTEAFF.

The gene calls are TRBV2 and TRBJ1-1; D may be TRBD1 (6 bases). CDR1 SNHLY and CDR2 FYNNEI come from the germline V gene. Trimming cost V 6 bases and J 2 bases, with 16 bases left between them. The CDR3 totals 15 residues. CDR3 in DNA: TGTGCCAGCAGGCGAAAACAGGGCCCTAACACTGAAGCTTTCTTT. Protein sequence: CASRRKQGPNTEAFF.

J is TRBJ2-1 and V is TRBV28; D is perhaps TRBD1 (6 bases). This CDR3 contains 17 residues. Germline CDR1 is MDHEN and CDR2 is SYDVKM. V was shortened by 6 bases and J by 5 bases, with 23 bases between the two germline ends. The CDR3 loop is CASRLPGRDTKDNEQFF. The CDR3 DNA is TGTGCCAGCAGACTCCCCGGCCGGGACACCAAAGACAATGAGCAGTTCTTC.

CDR3: CASSEDAGAGDTQYF. The CDR3 region has the DNA TGTGCCAGCAGTGAAGACGCAGGGGCGGGAGATACGCAGTATTTT. The chain combines TRBV2 with TRBJ2-3, with a tentative D call TRBD1 (6 bases). The CDR3 runs 15 residues. Trimming stripped 1 base from V and 5 bases from J, with 13 bases between. CDR1 and CDR2 from the germline V gene are SNHLY and FYNNEI.

The chain couples TRBV5-1 to TRBJ2-3; D unresolved. The V gene's germline CDR1 is SGHRS and CDR2 YFSETQ. This CDR3 has 16 amino acids. V shed 0 bases and J shed 2 bases, with 13 bases lying between them. This CDR3 is CASSLGDTLYTDTQYF. CDR3 in DNA: TGCGCCAGCAGCTTGGGTGACACCCTTTACACAGATACGCAGTATTTT.

The gene calls are TRBV3-1 (or the pseudogene TRBV3-2) and TRBJ1-1; D is undetermined. Per the germline V gene, CDR1 is LGHDT and CDR2 is YNNKEL (reference sequence). The V and J ends lost 4 bases and 2 bases respectively, with 11 bases between them. The CDR3 is made up of 14 amino acids. The CDR3 DNA reads TGTGCCAGCAGCCGCTCCGGGGTAAACACTGAAGCTTTCTTT. It specifies CASSRSGVNTEAFF.

This clone was seen a handful of times. J is TRBJ2-7 and V is TRBV5-6, with D perhaps matching TRBD1 (6 bases). This CDR3 region has 15 residues. The V end lost 2 bases, the J end lost 4 bases, and 16 bases lay between the germline ends. The germline V gene has CDR1 SGHDT and CDR2 YYEEEE. The CDR3 sequence: CASSFRGGSTYEQYV. The CDR3 DNA follows: TGTGCCAGCAGCTTTCGTGGGGGCTCGACTTACGAGCAGTACGTC.

The sample holds one count of this clone. CDR3 sequence (DNA): TGTGCCAGCAGTCGTCACAGCTCCTACGAGCAGTACGTC. It is translated as CASSRHSSYEQYV. The chain links TRBV6-5 to TRBJ2-7, with no clear D. CDR3 length: 13 amino acids. V shed 5 bases and J shed 0 bases, with 8 bases lying between them. Germline V gene data show CDR1 as MNHEY and CDR2 as SVGAGI.

This rearrangement joins TRBV25-1 to TRBJ1-4; D perhaps matches TRBD1 (5 bases). The CDR3 is 13 amino acids. Germline values: CDR1 MGHDK, CDR2 SYGVNS. Trimming shortened V by 3 bases and J by 6 bases, and 8 bases separated the two germline ends. The CDR3 protein is CASSDRVYEKLFF. The DNA for the CDR3 is TGTGCCAGCAGTGACAGGGTATATGAAAAACTGTTTTTT.

This rearrangement joins TRBV5-4 to TRBJ2-3; D not resolved. This CDR3 has 15 amino acids. With 0 bases removed from V and 0 bases from J, the gap between germline ends came to 8 bases. Germline V gene data show CDR1 as SGHNT and CDR2 as YYREEE (reference sequence). DNA of the CDR3: TGTGCCAGCAGCTTGGACTTATTTAGCACAGATACGCAGTATTTT. Amino acids: CASSLDLFSTDTQYF.

This chain's CDR3 is CASSSHRDRDYEQYF. The CDR3 nucleotides are TGTGCCAGCAGTTCCCACCGGGACAGGGATTACGAGCAGTACTTC. This chain uses TRBV28 with TRBJ2-7; TRBD1 matches at 9 bases. V lost 4 bases, J lost 4 bases, and 8 bases stayed unmatched. Germline CDR1 MDHEN, CDR2 SYDVKM. This CDR3 is built from 15 residues.

This sequence joins TRBV2 and TRBJ1-3, with D unresolved. The CDR3 runs to 14 residues. Trimming pared 6 bases from V and 0 bases from J, leaving 9 bases between. The germline CDR1 and CDR2 sequences are SNHLY and FYNNEI. CDR3 DNA: TGTGCCAGCAGCCGGGAGAGCTCTGGAAACACCATATATTTT. Encoded protein: CASSRESSGNTIYF.

The rearrangement uses TRBV6-5 and TRBJ2-2, with TRBD2 matching over 7 bases. This CDR3 comprises 14 residues. The germline V gene has CDR1 MNHEY and CDR2 SVGAGI. Unmatched junction bases numbered 4, after V lost 5 bases and J lost 4 bases. This chain's CDR3 is CASSSGAGTGELFF. In DNA form, the CDR3 reads TGTGCCAGCAGTAGCGGGGCGGGCACCGGGGAGCTGTTTTTT.

J is TRBJ1-2 and V is TRBV19; D remains ambiguous. The V gene's germline CDR1 is LNHDA and CDR2 SQIVND (reference sequence). The CDR3 consists of 14 residues. Trimming left V 1 base short and J 5 bases short, with 11 bases between. The chain's CDR3 is CASSIGDLAYGYTF. CDR3 coding DNA: TGTGCCAGTAGTATAGGAGACCTAGCTTATGGCTACACCTTC.

The chain links TRBV11-1 to TRBJ1-3, with TRBD1 as a possible D gene (6 bases). From germline, CDR1 is SGHAT and CDR2 FQDESV (reference sequence). V was trimmed by 4 bases and J by 4 bases, leaving 11 bases between them. This CDR3 is 14 amino acids long. The CDR3 region has the DNA TGTGCCAGCAGCTCAACCGGACAGGGAAACACCATATATTTT. This gives the protein CASSSTGQGNTIYF.

The chain combines TRBV11-3 with TRBJ2-5; 9 nucleotides align to TRBD2. The CDR3 has 14 amino acids. Germline assignment: CDR1 SGHNT and CDR2 YENEEA. Trimming removed 2 bases from V and 7 bases from J; junction bases left unmatched: 5. CDR3 loop: CASSLQAGGGTQYF. CDR3 DNA: TGTGCCAGCAGCTTACAAGCGGGAGGCGGGACCCAGTACTTC.

The V call is TRBV18, the J call TRBJ2-3; 8 nucleotides line up with TRBD1. CDR3 size: 13 residues. V dropped 2 bases and J dropped 5; count of bases not matched to a gene: 0. CDR1 is KGHSH, CDR2 LQKENI, per germline. CDR3 residues: CASSPGTGDTQYF. CDR3 coding DNA: TGTGCCAGCTCACCAGGGACAGGAGATACGCAGTATTTT.

The chain carries TRBV6-5 and TRBJ1-2, with a tentative D call TRBD1 (5 bases). Deletions cut 10 bases from V and 4 bases from J, with 22 bases between. Germline CDR1 is MNHEY and CDR2 is SVGAGI. There are 15 residues in the CDR3. The CDR3 here is CATPPQGGLGYGYTF. The CDR3 DNA reads TGTGCCACCCCCCCCCAGGGAGGGTTGGGCTATGGCTACACCTTC.

The chain is built from TRBV7-2 and TRBJ2-5, with 9 bases fitting TRBD1. Germline assignment: CDR1 SGHTA and CDR2 FQGNSA. The CDR3 length is 15 residues. V trimming: 4 bases; J trimming: 5 bases; junction bases outside the gene matches: 8. CDR3 bases: TGTGCCAGCAGCTCGCTACAGGGGGCGGTGGAGACCCAGTACTTC. Translation: CASSSLQGAVETQYF.